Listed here are 9 T cell receptor beta chains from one sample, sequenced in a study of PD-1 blockade in classical Hodgkin lymphoma. With no exception, relapse followed autologous stem cell transplantation in all patients, and brentuximab vedotin exposure varied. Assay used: immunoSEQ multiplex PCR; TCRdb lists only in-frame clones, some missing. The sample yields over 85,000 clones, 81% seen once. This specimen was peripheral blood mononuclear cells (PBMCs), taken before the second cycle of nivolumab. The receptors here all came from a human donor with classical Hodgkin lymphoma.

The CDR3 DNA follows: TGCGCCAGCAGCTCCGACCCGGGACTTAGTACCCTTCAAGAGACCCAGTACTTC. Residues: CASSSDPGLSTLQETQYF. This sequence joins TRBV5-1 and TRBJ2-5, with D perhaps matching TRBD2 (6 bases). Germline V gene data show CDR1 as SGHRS and CDR2 as YFSETQ. V lost 3 bases, J lost 2 bases, and 23 bases lay in between. The CDR3 runs to 18 residues.

The rearrangement uses TRBV11-2 and TRBJ2-7, with 9 nucleotides matching TRBD1. Losses at the gene ends were 5 bases for V and 5 bases for J; bases not matched to a gene: 10. The CDR3 totals 15 residues. Germline CDR1 SGHAT, CDR2 FQNNGV. CDR3 coding DNA: TGTGCCAGCAGCCGAACCGGGACAGGGATTCACGAGCAGTACTTC. Its protein product is CASSRTGTGIHEQYF.

The rearrangement joins TRBV5-1 to TRBJ2-3; 11 bases map to TRBD2. This CDR3 region has 15 residues. The J segment lost 2 bases and the V segment lost 2 bases, leaving 1 base of the junction unmatched. From germline, CDR1 is SGHRS and CDR2 YFSETQ. The CDR3 here is CASSLLAGVTDTQYF. DNA for the CDR3: TGCGCCAGCAGCTTACTAGCGGGGGTCACAGATACGCAGTATTTT.

This rearrangement joins TRBV10-3 to TRBJ2-3; no definite D call. The CDR3 contains 11 residues. Germline CDR1 and CDR2: ENHRY and SYGVKD. Trimming removed 8 bases at V and 6 bases at J, with 9 bases between. The CDR3 loop is CAIAYGDTQYF. CDR3 in DNA: TGTGCCATCGCTTATGGGGATACGCAGTATTTT.

V gene TRBV5-1 combines with J gene TRBJ1-1; 7 bases match TRBD1. The length of the CDR3 is 16 residues. Germline CDR1 is SGHRS and CDR2 is YFSETQ. Unmatched junction bases numbered 15, after V lost 4 bases and J lost 6 bases. For the CDR3, the DNA is TGCGCCAGCAGCCTGCAGGGGGAGGGTTTGAGGGCTGAAGCTTTCTTT. This translates into CASSLQGEGLRAEAFF.

This clone was seen many times. Other DNA sequences in the same sample also yield this CDR3. The J gene is TRBJ1-1, the V gene TRBV5-1; 10 nucleotides agree with TRBD1. Germline V gene sequence: CDR1 SGHRS, CDR2 YFSETQ. The J segment lost 3 bases and the V segment lost 3 bases, leaving 2 bases of the junction unmatched. The CDR3 extends over 14 amino acids. CDR3: CASSSDRGDTEAFF. CDR3 coding DNA: TGCGCCAGCAGCTCGGACAGGGGGGACACTGAAGCTTTCTTT.

This clone was seen only once. The identical CDR3 is also encoded by other nucleotide sequences in the sample. The chain recombines TRBV5-1 with TRBJ2-2; D uncertain. The CDR3 covers 13 residues. V lost 0 bases to trimming and J lost 6 bases, with 6 bases between them. CDR1 is SGHRS and CDR2 is YFSETQ in the germline V gene. Here the CDR3 reads CASSLVGPGELFF. The DNA of the CDR3 is TGCGCCAGCAGCTTGGTCGGTCCCGGGGAGCTGTTTTTT.

The chain recombines TRBV19 with TRBJ2-7, with TRBD2 identical over 10 bases. The CDR3 has 16 amino acids. V lost 1 base, J lost 1 base, and 4 bases stayed unmatched. Germline V gene sequence: CDR1 LNHDA, CDR2 SQIVND (reference sequence). The CDR3, as DNA: TGTGCCAGTAGTATAGGCCCTAGCGGGAGTTCCTACGAGCAGTACTTC. It encodes CASSIGPSGSSYEQYF. Together with reference TRBV19 and TRBJ2-7, the CDR3 gives the full variable domain: DGGITQSPKYLFRKEGQNVTLSCEQNLNHDAMYWYRQDPGQGLRLIYYSQIVNDFQKGDIAEGYSVSREKKESFPLTVTSAQKNPTAFYLCASSIGPSGSSYEQYFGPGTRLTVT.

This clone came up once. V usage is TRBV18 and J usage is TRBJ2-3, with D possibly called TRBD1 or TRBD2 (5 bases each). This CDR3 has 15 residues. Germline values: CDR1 KGHSH, CDR2 LQKENI. V was trimmed by 4 bases and J by 0 bases, leaving 11 bases between them. The CDR3: CASSLRDLSTDTQYF. CDR3 nucleotide sequence: TGTGCCAGCTCACTCAGGGACCTCAGCACAGATACGCAGTATTTT.